This record concerns one TCR beta chain sequence. Its antigen is undetermined. Fresh-frozen tumor tissue and more than two years of survival data were available for all. The sample is drawn from a study of glioma-infiltrating T cells after dendritic cell vaccination. Study-wide results and limits: No direct clonality-survival link was found; a diverse polyclonal response may matter.

Germline trimming cut 4 bases from V and 0 bases from J; bases unmatched to any gene: 11. The length of the CDR3 is 17 residues. The germline CDR1 and CDR2 sequences are SGHTS and YDEGEE. Amplification used 60 V beta primers and 13 J beta primers. The protocol was immunoSEQ multiplex PCR, while the TCRdb copy is restricted to in-frame clones and leaves out a portion. The data hold fewer than 100,000 clones, with around 84% observed a single time. V gene TRBV5-8 combines with J gene TRBJ1-1, with TRBD1 matching over 8 bases. The TCR comes from a human donor with glioblastoma. The sequenced sample was blood, obtained before dendritic cell vaccination. The CDR3 nucleotides read TGTGCCAGCAGCAATCCGGACAGGGTATTGGTGAACACTGAAGCTTTCTTT. It yields the protein CASSNPDRVLVNTEAFF.